Sequencing of this T cell receptor beta chain was carried out in a study of blood T cells in healthy people across ages. About the study: Capturing about one barcoded beta molecule per two T cells was achieved by template switching.

Then a second PCR, running roughly 7 to 11 cycles, was carried out with a sample-barcoded 5' primer and a J-beta primer mix. The template-switch adaptor, which had 12 random nucleotides, put a tag on each cDNA molecule. TCRdb itself ran the 5' RACE reads through MiXCR, one entry per CDR3 protein. Counted here are approximately 850,000 distinct CDR3 sequences, 58% occurring once; the ten biggest clones make up about 20%. Study-wide results and caveats: Higher diversity and more naive CD4+ cells were features of long-lived donors, compared to aged donors. The CMV status of each donor remained undetermined, and this could have confounded shifts in expanded clonotypes.

Details on this clonotype: As yet, its antigen is unknown.

The CDR3 consists of 16 residues. CDR1 is SGHTA, CDR2 FQGNSA, per germline. V lost 0 bases and J 0 bases, leaving 10 bases between the germline ends. The TCR was taken from a man aged 25-45 years in good health. Sequences were obtained from blood. V gene TRBV7-2 combines with J gene TRBJ2-3; D remains ambiguous. The DNA of the CDR3 is TGTGCCAGCAGCTTAGCGCGGTGGGCTAGCACAGATACGCAGTATTTT. Translated, it gives CASSLARWASTDTQYF.